This record concerns one TCR beta chain sequence. Germline assignment: CDR1 LNHDA and CDR2 SQIVND (reference sequence). The CDR3 length is 13 residues. The ends were cut back, 3 bases at V and 5 bases at J, with 8 bases in the middle. The sample comes from a study of identical twins. From the 5' RACE reads, TCRdb called clonotypes with MiXCR, one entry per CDR3 protein. This sample has 400,000 to 500,000 distinct CDR3 sequences, with around 20% found just once. This chain uses TRBV19 with TRBJ2-1; tentative D call: TRBD2 (6 bases). This clonotype was obtained from a man aged 45 to 65 in good health. Sequencing was performed on naive T cells sorted from blood. The CDR3 spells CASSMGGNNEQFF. In nucleotides, the CDR3 is TGTGCCAGTAGTATGGGAGGAAACAATGAGCAGTTCTTC.